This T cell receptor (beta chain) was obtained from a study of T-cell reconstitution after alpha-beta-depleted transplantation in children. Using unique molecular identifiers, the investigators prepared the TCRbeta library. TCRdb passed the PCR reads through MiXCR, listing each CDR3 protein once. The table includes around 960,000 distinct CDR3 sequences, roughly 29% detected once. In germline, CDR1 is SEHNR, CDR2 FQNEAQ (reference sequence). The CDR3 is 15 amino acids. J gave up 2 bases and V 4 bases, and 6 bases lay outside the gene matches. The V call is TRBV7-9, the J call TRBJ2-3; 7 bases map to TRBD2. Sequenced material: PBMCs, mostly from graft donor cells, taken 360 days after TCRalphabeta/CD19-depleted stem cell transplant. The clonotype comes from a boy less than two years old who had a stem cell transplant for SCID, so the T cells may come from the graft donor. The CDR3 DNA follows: TGTGCCAGCAGCTGGGGAGCGGGGTACACAGATACGCAGTATTTT. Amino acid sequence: CASSWGAGYTDTQYF. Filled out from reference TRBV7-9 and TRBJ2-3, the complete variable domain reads DTGVSQNPRHKITKRGQNVTFRCDPISEHNRLYWYRQTLGQGPEFLTYFQNEAQLEKSRLLSDRFSAERPKGSFSTLEIQRTEQGDSAMYLCASSWGAGYTDTQYFGPGTRLTVL.